This T cell receptor (beta chain) is from a study of cytomegalovirus exposure and HLA in healthy donors. The study ran its PCR with 60 Vbeta and 13 Jbeta primers. As handled by the study authors: The authors later counted about 80 million unique TCR beta chains, some 12 million of them shared. Libraries were prepared by immunoSEQ multiplex PCR; TCRdb keeps only in-frame clonotypes and omits some of them. V and J calls and clone size are copied from that table; D and trimming were computed from the DNA. The sample holds roughly 250,000 clones, 80% seen once. This CDR3 contains 14 residues. CDR1 and CDR2 from the germline V gene are SGHDT and YYEEEE. V was clipped by 4 bases and J by 7 bases, with 17 bases between them.

The V and J genes are TRBV5-6 and TRBJ1-2; D not resolved. The receptor was derived from a girl aged 2 to 9 in good health and CMV-seronegative. Sequenced input: PBMCs. CDR3 region: CASSLPGRDRGYTF. DNA for the CDR3: TGTGCCAGCAGCCTTCCGGGGAGGGATCGTGGCTACACCTTC. Looking up the rest from reference TRBV5-6 and TRBJ1-2 gives the full variable domain: DAGVTQSPTHLIKTRGQQVTLRCSPKSGHDTVSWYQQALGQGPQFIFQYYEEEERQRGNFPDRFSGHQFPNYSSELNVNALLLGDSALYLCASSLPGRDRGYTFGSGTRLTVV.